The TCR beta chain under discussion was sequenced for a study of blood T cell repertoires in COVID-19. Study summary: Sites across the United States, Italy and Spain contributed samples from acute and convalescent COVID-19. Sample material is recorded as cDNA or gDNA derived from T cells, B-cell-depleted T cells, or PBMCs.

This CDR3 is 14 amino acids long. The germline V gene has CDR1 KGHSH and CDR2 LQKENI. V was pared by 2 bases and J by 2 bases, with 1 base of the junction left unmatched. Original methodology: By means of reference gene primer amplification, nucleated cell counts were estimated. Some clones are missing from TCRdb's copy, which holds only in-frame ones; the method was immunoSEQ multiplex PCR. The DNA gave D and trimming, while V, J and clone size come from that table. The table shows 150,000 to 200,000 clones, with about 83% occurring only once. V and J are TRBV18 and TRBJ2-7; 9 bases match TRBD1. This receptor was obtained from a woman between 18 and 29 years old who had recovered from COVID-19. The specimen sequenced was peripheral blood. Here the CDR3 DNA reads TGTGCCAGCTCACCAGGGACAGGGACCTACGAGCAGTACTTC. This sequence encodes CASSPGTGTYEQYF.